The 12 T cell receptor beta chains given below trace back to one sample, sequenced in a study of T cells in Graves' hyperthyroidism and ophthalmopathy. Amplification targeted TCR beta CDR3 regions from RNA transcripts. Carried out on the TCR CDR3, a first-round RT-PCR used the HTBI primer set. TCRdb re-called the multiplex PCR reads through MiXCR, storing one row per CDR3 protein. The table has 300,000 to 400,000 distinct CDR3 sequences, approximately 18% seen once. Source material: blood. These receptors were obtained from a woman in her 50s with Graves' hyperthyroidism.

This chain uses TRBV9 with TRBJ2-1, with D hard to call. Trimming removed 0 bases from V and 2 bases from J, with 12 bases in between. The length of the CDR3 is 16 residues. Germline CDR1 reads SGDLS; CDR2 reads YYNGEE. In DNA form, the CDR3 reads TGTGCCAGCAGCGTAGAAGGGATCAGGACCTACAATGAGCAGTTCTTC. It specifies CASSVEGIRTYNEQFF.

This chain uses TRBV30 with TRBJ2-7; D is possibly TRBD1 (6 bases). The germline V gene has CDR1 GTSNPN and CDR2 SVGIG (reference sequence). V lost 2 bases, J lost 3 bases, and 11 bases lay in between. The CDR3 runs 13 residues. The CDR3 DNA reads as TGTGCCTGGAGTCGATCGGACAGCTACGAGCAGTACGTC. It yields the protein CAWSRSDSYEQYV.

This clonotype was observed many times. The chain uses TRBV28 and TRBJ2-7; D is possibly TRBD1 (6 bases). This CDR3 spans 13 amino acids. Germline CDR1 is MDHEN and CDR2 is SYDVKM. Trimming stripped 7 bases from V and 7 bases from J, with 17 bases between. The CDR3 sequence: CASNSPGVGEQYF. As DNA, the CDR3 is TGTGCCAGCAACTCTCCAGGGGTTGGGGAGCAGTACTTC.

This clonotype was observed a few times. The chain has TRBV20-1 and TRBJ2-3, with 9 bases matching TRBD2. V lost 5 bases to trimming and J lost 2 bases; unmatched junction nucleotides: 8. This CDR3 contains 15 residues. In germline, CDR1 is DFQATT, CDR2 SNEGSKA (reference sequence). This CDR3 is CSAPTSSGATDTQYF. The CDR3 DNA reads as TGCAGTGCTCCGACCTCTAGCGGGGCCACAGATACGCAGTATTTT.

There are many counts of this clonotype. J is TRBJ2-3 and V is TRBV12-3 or TRBV12-4, with D unclear. The CDR3 runs 11 residues. Trimming stripped 3 bases from V and 6 bases from J, with 4 bases between. The DNA for the CDR3 is TGTGCCAGCAGTTTCGGGGATACGCAGTATTTT. Amino acid sequence: CASSFGDTQYF.

This clonotype was observed at least ten times. The chain couples TRBV27 to TRBJ1-1; D unresolved. The CDR3 contains 15 residues. Trimming shortened V by 5 bases and J by 0 bases, and 13 bases separated the two germline ends. CDR1 is MNHEY and CDR2 is SMNVEV in the germline V gene (reference sequence). CDR3 nucleotide sequence: TGTGCCAGCAGTAAATGGGGAGGTATGAACACTGAAGCTTTCTTT. This translates into CASSKWGGMNTEAFF.

J is TRBJ1-4 and V is TRBV5-5; D gene uncertain. Trimming took off 1 base at V and 5 bases at J, with 15 bases between the two ends. Germline-derived CDR1 and CDR2 are SGHKS and YYEKEE (reference sequence). The CDR3 sequence is 16 residues long. The CDR3 region is CASSLFISGRNEKLFF. DNA for the CDR3: TGTGCCAGCAGCTTGTTTATCTCAGGTAGAAATGAAAAACTGTTTTTT. The full variable domain, with the rest looked up from reference TRBV5-5 and TRBJ1-4, is DAGVTQSPTHLIKTRGQQVTLRCSPISGHKSVSWYQQVLGQGPQFIFQYYEKEERGRGNFPDRFSARQFPNYSSELNVNALLLGDSALYLCASSLFISGRNEKLFFGSGTQLSVL.

This clonotype was seen only a few times. The rearrangement joins TRBV6-2 or TRBV6-3 to TRBJ2-2; 10 positions match TRBD2. The CDR3 is 16 amino acids. Germline V gene sequence: CDR1 MNHEY, CDR2 SVGEGT. The trim removed 2 bases at V and 6 bases at J, leaving 6 bases unmatched. The CDR3 protein is CASSYGLAGVSGELFF. DNA for the CDR3: TGTGCCAGCAGTTACGGGCTAGCGGGAGTTTCCGGGGAGCTGTTTTTT.

A remark on this clonotype: This could be a read error, since a much larger clone is one nucleotide away. As the CDR3 is not closed by the conserved phenylalanine or tryptophan, this likely results from a read error. The chain is built from TRBV20-1 and TRBJ1-1, with a weak D call TRBD1 (5 bases). The V and J ends lost 4 bases and 1 base respectively, with 16 bases between them. CDR3 size: 15 residues. Per the germline V gene, CDR1 is DFQATT and CDR2 is SNEGSKA (reference sequence). The CDR3 here is CSATLSGSANTEAFL. The CDR3 DNA reads TGCAGTGCTACCCTCTCAGGGAGTGCGAACACTGAAGCTTTCCTT.

The CDR3 DNA sequence: TGTGCCAGCAGTACCCTGGGACAGGGTCAGTATTTT. It translates to CASSTLGQGQYF. The rearrangement uses TRBV6-1 and TRBJ2-3, with 9 bases identical to TRBD1. Germline-derived CDR1 and CDR2 are MNHNS and SASEGT. Germline trimming cut 5 bases from V and 12 bases from J; bases unmatched to any gene: 6. The CDR3 extends over 12 amino acids.

This clonotype showed up many times. This chain uses TRBV20-1 with TRBJ1-5; D might be TRBD1 (5 bases). The CDR3 is 12 amino acids. Germline CDR1 and CDR2: DFQATT and SNEGSKA (reference sequence). The germline V and J ends were trimmed by 4 bases and 2 bases, with 6 bases remaining between them. The CDR3 spells CSATGGNQPQHF. The CDR3 coding sequence is TGCAGTGCTACGGGGGGCAATCAGCCCCAGCATTTT.

This clonotype was found many times. The chain carries TRBV20-1 and TRBJ2-1; D tentatively fits TRBD1 or TRBD2 (5 bases each). Trimming cost V 2 bases and J 5 bases, with 13 bases left between them. Germline V gene lookup returns CDR1 DFQATT and CDR2 SNEGSKA (reference sequence). There are 14 residues in the CDR3. Here the CDR3 DNA reads TGCAGTGCTAGAAGTGGGAGAGGGGACAATGAGCAGTTCTTC. Translating it yields CSARSGRGDNEQFF.